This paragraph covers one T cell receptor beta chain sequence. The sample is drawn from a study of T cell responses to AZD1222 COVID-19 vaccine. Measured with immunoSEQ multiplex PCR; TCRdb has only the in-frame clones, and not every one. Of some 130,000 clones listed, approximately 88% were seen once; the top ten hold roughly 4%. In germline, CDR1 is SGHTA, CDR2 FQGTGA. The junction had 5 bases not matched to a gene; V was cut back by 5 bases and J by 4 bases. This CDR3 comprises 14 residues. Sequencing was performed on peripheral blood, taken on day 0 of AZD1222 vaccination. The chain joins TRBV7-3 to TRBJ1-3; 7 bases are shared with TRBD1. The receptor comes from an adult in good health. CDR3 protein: CASSTTGVGNTIYF. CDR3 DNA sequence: TGTGCCAGCAGCACCACAGGGGTGGGAAACACCATATATTTT.